A single sample is the source of the 20 T cell receptor beta chains below, sequenced in a study of T cell responses to AZD1222 COVID-19 vaccine. The protocol was immunoSEQ multiplex PCR, while the TCRdb copy is restricted to in-frame clones and leaves out a portion. The top ten clones hold 0.8% to 1.1% of a sample with 120,000 or so clones, around 92% of them seen once. This specimen consisted of peripheral blood, obtained on day 0 of AZD1222 vaccination. The receptors were gathered from an adult in good health.

The rearrangement links TRBV5-1 to TRBJ2-3; tentative D call: TRBD2 (5 bases). Germline CDR1 and CDR2: SGHRS and YFSETQ. Trimming removed 4 bases from V and 3 bases from J, with 24 bases in between. This CDR3 is built from 18 residues. CDR3 region: CASSLPLLGGSKTDTQYF. CDR3 in DNA: TGCGCCAGCAGCCTCCCCCTCCTCGGCGGGTCCAAGACAGATACGCAGTATTTT.

This chain uses TRBV5-1 with TRBJ1-4; TRBD1 agrees at 8 bases. J lost 8 bases, V lost 4 bases, and 7 bases had no gene match. This CDR3 region has 14 residues. The germline gives CDR1 SGHRS, CDR2 YFSETQ. The CDR3 loop is CASSRDRNHEKLFF. Written as DNA, the CDR3 is TGCGCCAGCAGCCGGGACAGGAATCACGAAAAACTGTTTTTT.

The rearrangement uses TRBV5-1 and TRBJ2-1, with 7 nucleotides matching TRBD1. CDR1 is SGHRS and CDR2 is YFSETQ in the germline V gene. V shed 2 bases and J 9 bases; nucleotides not matched to a gene: 5. The length of the CDR3 is 13 residues. CDR3 DNA: TGCGCCAGCAGCTTCACAGGGGTAGGTGAGCAGTTCTTC. Its protein is CASSFTGVGEQFF. Together with reference TRBV5-1 and TRBJ2-1, the CDR3 gives the full variable domain: KAGVTQTPRYLIKTRGQQVTLSCSPISGHRSVSWYQQTPGQGLQFLFEYFSETQRNKGNFPGRFSGRQFSNSRSEMNVSTLELGDSALYLCASSFTGVGEQFFGPGTRLTVL.

The chain recombines TRBV27 with TRBJ1-6, with D possibly TRBD1 on 6 matching bases. The CDR3 is made up of 16 amino acids. Germline CDR1 and CDR2: MNHEY and SMNVEV (reference sequence). With 6 bases removed from V and 6 bases from J, the gap between germline ends came to 18 bases. The CDR3: CASSTHRTVANSPLHF. Written as DNA, the CDR3 is TGTGCCAGCAGCACCCATCGGACAGTGGCTAATTCACCCCTCCACTTT.

DNA for the CDR3: TGTGCCAGCAGCGTAGGAGGACGGAGAAACACTGAAGCTTTCTTT. This encodes CASSVGGRRNTEAFF. The gene calls are TRBV9 and TRBJ1-1; no reliable D call. Trimming left V 0 bases short and J 2 bases short, with 11 bases between. This CDR3 has 15 amino acids. CDR1 is SGDLS and CDR2 is YYNGEE in the germline V gene.

This chain uses TRBV5-6 with TRBJ1-5; perhaps TRBD1 as D (5 bases). In germline, CDR1 is SGHDT, CDR2 YYEEEE. CDR3 length: 14 residues. Between the trimmed V and J ends, which lost 2 bases and 5 bases, there was a span of 11 bases. The CDR3 loop reads CASSLLGGDQPQHF. The CDR3 region has the DNA TGTGCCAGCAGCTTATTGGGGGGGGATCAGCCCCAGCATTTT.

The count of this clone is one. The rearrangement uses TRBV18 and TRBJ2-2; 10 nucleotides match TRBD1. J lost 3 bases, V lost 4 bases, and 5 bases had no gene match. CDR1 is KGHSH and CDR2 is LQKENI in the germline V gene. This CDR3 spans 16 amino acids. The CDR3 is CASSRDRGHDTGELFF. The CDR3 region has the DNA TGTGCCAGCTCACGAGACAGGGGGCACGACACCGGGGAGCTGTTTTTT.

The count of this clone is one. The CDR3 region is CASSSAGGLADEQYF. CDR3 sequence (DNA): TGTGCCAGCAGTTCCGCTGGGGGACTAGCGGACGAGCAGTACTTC. V and J are TRBV28 and TRBJ2-7; 11 bases agree with TRBD2. This CDR3 has 15 residues. From germline, CDR1 is MDHEN and CDR2 SYDVKM. V was clipped by 4 bases and J by 5 bases; unmatched bases: 7.

The chain carries TRBV18 and TRBJ1-1; 7 bases map to TRBD1. CDR3 length: 15 amino acids. Germline CDR1 reads KGHSH; CDR2 reads LQKENI. V dropped 5 bases and J dropped 3; count of bases not matched to a gene: 9. The CDR3 loop is CASSTTGAGDTEAFF. DNA of the CDR3: TGTGCCAGCTCAACCACAGGGGCGGGGGACACTGAAGCTTTCTTT. Full variable domain (missing parts from reference TRBV18 and TRBJ1-1): NAGVMQNPRHLVRRRGQEARLRCSPMKGHSHVYWYRQLPEEGLKFMVYLQKENIIDESGMPKERFSAEFPKEGPSILRIQQVVRGDSAAYFCASSTTGAGDTEAFFGQGTRLTVV.

V usage is TRBV7-9 and J usage is TRBJ2-7; D is unclear. The CDR3 runs 13 residues. Trimming cost V 4 bases and J 6 bases, with 13 bases left between them. Germline values: CDR1 SEHNR, CDR2 FQNEAQ (reference sequence). The CDR3 bases are TGTGCCAGCAGCTACCACGCGTGGTCCGAGCAGTACTTC. It yields the protein CASSYHAWSEQYF.

The V gene is TRBV6-5, the J gene TRBJ1-3; D unresolved. Trimming pared 4 bases from V and 0 bases from J, leaving 10 bases between. The CDR3 totals 15 residues. CDR1 is MNHEY, CDR2 SVGAGI, per germline. The chain's CDR3 is CASSSYQVSGNTIYF. CDR3 nucleotide sequence: TGTGCCAGCAGTTCCTACCAGGTCTCTGGAAACACCATATATTTT.

This clone has just a few counts. V and J are TRBV5-1 and TRBJ1-2; D perhaps matches TRBD1 (6 bases). CDR1 is SGHRS and CDR2 is YFSETQ in the germline V gene. The CDR3 runs 12 residues. Trimming cost V 1 base and J 8 bases, with 9 bases left between them. For the CDR3, the DNA is TGCGCCAGCAGCTTGCAACAGGGCGGCTACACCTTC. It is translated as CASSLQQGGYTF.

The chain combines TRBV2 with TRBJ2-7; 9 positions agree with TRBD1. V shed 6 bases, J shed 4 bases, and the junction held 13 bases outside the gene matches. Germline CDR1 and CDR2: SNHLY and FYNNEI. The CDR3 has 16 amino acids. The CDR3 bases are TGTGCCAGCAGCCCCCGGTGGGGGACAGGGAGATACGAGCAGTACTTC. This translates into CASSPRWGTGRYEQYF.

This clone was counted a single time. The CDR3 loop reads CASSLEDRGYGYTF. The CDR3 region has the DNA TGTGCCAGCAGCCTGGAGGACAGGGGCTATGGCTACACCTTC. The rearrangement links TRBV5-6 to TRBJ1-2; 9 bases line up with TRBD1. The V and J ends lost 4 bases and 4 bases, in that order; junction bases with no gene match: 5. Germline CDR1 is SGHDT and CDR2 is YYEEEE. This CDR3 is 14 amino acids long.

This chain links TRBV27 with TRBJ2-5, with D tentatively TRBD2 (6 bases). V dropped 6 bases and J dropped 5 bases, with 25 bases sitting between them. The CDR3 consists of 17 residues. In germline, CDR1 is MNHEY, CDR2 SMNVEV (reference sequence). CDR3 in amino acids: CASSLYSGVQIRETQYF. CDR3 in DNA: TGTGCCAGCAGCCTCTACTCGGGAGTCCAAATTAGGGAGACCCAGTACTTC.

The V and J genes are TRBV7-9 and TRBJ1-1; TRBD1 is a possible D gene (6 bases). Germline CDR1 reads SEHNR; CDR2 reads FQNEAQ (reference sequence). Deletions cut 5 bases from V and 3 bases from J, with 19 bases between. This CDR3 is 16 amino acids long. The DNA for the CDR3 is TGTGCCAGCAGCCCCCCCGGGGCAGGGGCGTACACTGAAGCTTTCTTT. As protein: CASSPPGAGAYTEAFF.

This chain joins TRBV9 and TRBJ2-5; possible D gene TRBD1, 6 bases. Germline CDR1 is SGDLS and CDR2 is YYNGEE. CDR3 size: 16 residues. V was trimmed by 4 bases and J by 5 bases, leaving 21 bases between them. Here the CDR3 reads CASSPHQGLPSETQYF. CDR3 DNA: TGTGCCAGCAGCCCTCACCAGGGGCTCCCCTCCGAGACCCAGTACTTC.

This clone showed up just once. V is TRBV16 and J is TRBJ1-1; TRBD1 is a possible D gene (6 bases). Germline CDR1 KGHSY, CDR2 FQNENV. V lost 0 bases to trimming and J lost 4 bases, with 18 bases between them. This CDR3 has 17 residues. For the CDR3, the DNA is TGTGCCAGCAGCCAATCGGGGGCCTTGGGTTTAAGCACTGAAGCTTTCTTT. Amino acid sequence: CASSQSGALGLSTEAFF.

In DNA form, the CDR3 reads TGTGCCAGCAGCTTAATCGGTAGCGGGAGCCCGAACACCGGGGAGCTGTTTTTT. Its translation: CASSLIGSGSPNTGELFF. This chain joins TRBV7-2 and TRBJ2-2; TRBD2 matches at 9 bases. The length of the CDR3 is 18 residues. V lost 2 bases to trimming and J lost 0 bases; unmatched junction nucleotides: 7. Looked up from germline, CDR1 is SGHTA and CDR2 is FQGNSA.

The chain joins TRBV24-1 to TRBJ1-6; D ambiguous. The CDR3 loop spans 15 amino acids. Trimming stripped 3 bases from V and 11 bases from J, with 16 bases between. In germline, CDR1 is KGHDR, CDR2 SFDVKD. DNA for the CDR3: TGTGCCACCAGTGATCCCGCGGGAGTATCCCCACCCCTCCACTTT. Residues: CATSDPAGVSPPLHF.